Shown below are 13 T cell receptor beta chains from a single sample sequenced in a study of T cells in Graves' hyperthyroidism and ophthalmopathy. Template material for amplifying TCR beta CDR3 regions consisted of RNA transcripts. The study used the HTBI primer set for a first-round RT-PCR of the TCR CDR3. TCRdb reprocessed the multiplex PCR reads with MiXCR, giving one entry per CDR3 protein. Of about 600,000 distinct CDR3 sequences detected, 16% appear once; the ten largest clones hold roughly 3.3%. What was sequenced was blood. The origin of the receptors is a woman aged 35 to 49 with Graves' ophthalmopathy.

This clonotype has more than one count but fewer than ten. The chain links TRBV29-1 to TRBJ2-7; 7 bases are shared with TRBD1. J gave up 4 bases and V 1 base, and 16 bases lay outside the gene matches. Germline V gives CDR1 SQVTM, CDR2 ANQGSEA. The CDR3 has 17 amino acids. The CDR3 DNA is TGCAGCGTTGAAGCCCTAATGACAGGGTCGGTTTATTACGAGCAGTACTTC. Its protein product is CSVEALMTGSVYYEQYF.

V and J are TRBV30 and TRBJ2-3; D unclear. V was cut by 0 bases and J by 2 bases, with 6 bases left in between. The CDR3 extends over 13 amino acids. The germline V gene has CDR1 GTSNPN and CDR2 SVGIG (reference sequence). Here the CDR3 reads CAWSVTHTDTQYF. CDR3 sequence (DNA): TGTGCCTGGAGTGTTACCCACACAGATACGCAGTATTTT.

This clonotype has just a few counts. This chain joins TRBV7-9 and TRBJ2-1; a possible D gene is TRBD1 (6 bases). The CDR3 covers 15 residues. The V gene's germline CDR1 is SEHNR and CDR2 FQNEAQ (reference sequence). The V end lost 5 bases, the J end lost 6 bases, and 17 bases lay between the germline ends. CDR3 in DNA: TGTGCCAGCAGCGTTACCACAGGGTTTGTCAATGAGCAGTTCTTC. It codes for CASSVTTGFVNEQFF.

Notes on this clonotype: A much larger clone is a single base away; this may be a read error. It is likely a read error, because the conserved phenylalanine at the end of the CDR3 is missing. The V call is TRBV7-2, the J call TRBJ2-7; D is undetermined. There are 12 residues in the CDR3. Germline V gene lookup returns CDR1 SGHTA and CDR2 FQGNSA. Trimming shortened V by 0 bases and J by 3 bases, and 3 bases separated the two germline ends. In DNA form, the CDR3 reads TGTGCCAGCAGCTTAGCCCTCTACGAGCAGTACATC. Its protein product is CASSLALYEQYI.

This clonotype has a count of ten or more. This chain joins TRBV7-9 and TRBJ1-4; D is undetermined. The germline V gene encodes CDR1 SEHNR and CDR2 FQNEAQ (reference sequence). The length of the CDR3 is 14 residues. V was trimmed by 5 bases and J by 3 bases, leaving 10 bases between them. CDR3 in amino acids: CASSPGLSNEKLFF. CDR3 DNA: TGTGCCAGCAGCCCAGGTCTTTCTAATGAAAAACTGTTTTTT.

Regarding this clonotype: This may arise from a read error, as a much more abundant clone is one base away. The chain joins TRBV15 to TRBJ1-4, with D possibly being TRBD1 (5 bases). Germline CDR1 LNHNV, CDR2 YYDKDF (reference sequence). V gave up 5 bases and J gave up 8 bases, with 18 bases separating them. This CDR3 region has 15 residues. The CDR3 coding sequence is TGTGCCACCAGCCAACGGAGAGGGACTGGCGAAAAACTGTTTTTT. Translation gives CATSQRRGTGEKLFF.

This clonotype was recorded at least ten times. The chain recombines TRBV2 with TRBJ2-2, with TRBD1 matching over 7 bases. V shed 6 bases and J 1 base; nucleotides not matched to a gene: 5. The CDR3 is 15 amino acids. From germline, CDR1 is SNHLY and CDR2 FYNNEI. CDR3 amino acids: CASSARGLNTGELFF. Here the CDR3 DNA reads TGTGCCAGCAGCGCCAGGGGGTTGAACACCGGGGAGCTGTTTTTT.

This clonotype was observed many times. This chain uses TRBV5-1 with TRBJ2-3; D gene uncertain. V lost 5 bases and J 0 bases, leaving 16 bases between the germline ends. CDR3 size: 16 residues. CDR1 is SGHRS and CDR2 is YFSETQ in the germline V gene. The CDR3 DNA is TGCGCCAGCAGAAGATTCTCCGGTTCTAGCACAGATACGCAGTATTTT. Protein product: CASRRFSGSSTDTQYF.

This clonotype was observed a few times. The germline gene is not matched at one end of the junction; a read error may be the cause. The V gene is TRBV18, the J gene TRBJ2-3, with TRBD1 identical over 12 bases. This CDR3 spans 19 amino acids. CDR1 and CDR2 from the germline V gene are KGHSH and LQKENI. The CDR3 nucleotides are TGTGCCAGCTCAACACCACGGGACAGGGGGCGCTATGATGAAGATACGCAGTATTTT. Translation gives CASSTPRDRGRYDEDTQYF. Complete variable domain (other parts from reference TRBV18 and TRBJ2-3): NAGVMQNPRHLVRRRGQEARLRCSPMKGHSHVYWYRQLPEEGLKFMVYLQKENIIDESGMPKERFSAEFPKEGPSILRIQQVVRGDSAAYFCASSTPRDRGRYDEDTQYFGPGTRLTVL.

This clonotype came up many times. The CDR3 here is CASSGRDRGYEQYF. The CDR3 DNA follows: TGTGCCAGCAGTGGTCGGGACAGGGGCTACGAGCAGTACTTC. This sequence joins TRBV2 and TRBJ2-7; 10 bases match TRBD1. The germline CDR1 and CDR2 sequences are SNHLY and FYNNEI. V lost 4 bases to trimming and J lost 3 bases; unmatched junction nucleotides: 3. The CDR3 length is 14 residues. Based on the CDR3 plus reference TRBV2 and TRBJ2-7, the full variable domain is EPEVTQTPSHQVTQMGQEVILRCVPISNHLYFYWYRQILGQKVEFLVSFYNNEISEKSEIFDDQFSVERPDGSNFTLKIRSTKLEDSAMYFCASSGRDRGYEQYFGPGTRLTVT.

V gene TRBV18 combines with J gene TRBJ1-4; TRBD1 might be the D (5 bases). CDR1 and CDR2 from the germline V gene are KGHSH and LQKENI. The germline V and J ends were trimmed by 0 bases and 7 bases, with 12 bases remaining between them. CDR3 length equals 15 residues. CDR3 amino acids: CASSPPGVFGEKLFF. Here the CDR3 DNA reads TGTGCCAGCTCACCACCAGGGGTGTTCGGTGAAAAACTGTTTTTT.

This clonotype was found many times. The rearrangement links TRBV2 to TRBJ2-5; a weak D match, TRBD2 (5 bases). The V end lost 3 bases, the J end lost 5 bases, and 16 bases lay between the germline ends. The CDR3 runs 15 residues. Germline loops: CDR1 SNHLY, CDR2 FYNNEI. The chain's CDR3 is CASSDLGSEFETQYF. The CDR3 region has the DNA TGTGCCAGCAGTGACTTGGGGAGTGAGTTCGAGACCCAGTACTTC.

This clonotype was recorded a few times. The genes are TRBV7-9 and TRBJ2-1, with 8 bases matching TRBD2. The V segment lost 3 bases and the J segment 8 bases; nucleotides outside the gene matches: 9. The CDR3 consists of 15 residues. Germline-derived CDR1 and CDR2 are SEHNR and FQNEAQ (reference sequence). The CDR3 DNA is TGTGCCAGCAGCTTGGACTATCACGGGGGGGATGAGCAGTTCTTC. Encoded protein: CASSLDYHGGDEQFF.